Shown below are 24 T cell receptor beta chains from a single sample sequenced in a study of CD8 T cells in ankylosing spondylitis. General observations from the study: A TCR beta motif made of about eight highly homologous variants seemed typical of ankylosing spondylitis blood.

TCRdb re-derived calls from the 5' RACE reads in MiXCR, one entry per CDR3 protein. Seen here are more than 650,000 distinct CDR3 sequences, approximately 10% observed once, and the top ten hold less than 0.65%. Their antigen targets remain unknown. The sequenced sample consisted of blood, either unsorted or a sorted T cell fraction (not recorded which). The receptors stem from a male donor with ankylosing spondylitis.

The J gene is TRBJ1-1, the V gene TRBV28, with D maybe TRBD1 (5 bases). The V and J ends lost 1 base and 11 bases respectively, with 17 bases between them. This CDR3 has 14 amino acids. CDR1 is MDHEN and CDR2 is SYDVKM in the germline V gene. The CDR3 nucleotides read TGTGCCAGCAGTTTATTATTGACCCCCCGGGGGGCTTTCTTT. Its protein product is CASSLLLTPRGAFF.

This clonotype was seen repeatedly, ten times or more. The chain is built from TRBV7-9 and TRBJ2-7, with 9 bases lining up with TRBD1. The V segment lost 4 bases and the J segment 1 base; nucleotides outside the gene matches: 11. Germline CDR1 and CDR2: SEHNR and FQNEAQ (reference sequence). The CDR3 has 17 residues. The CDR3 sequence is CASSSSPGQGFSYEQYF. The DNA of the CDR3 is TGTGCCAGCAGCTCCAGTCCGGGACAGGGCTTTTCCTACGAGCAGTACTTC.

V usage is TRBV29-1 and J usage is TRBJ2-3, with D perhaps assigned TRBD1 or TRBD2 (5 bases each). The V gene lost 7 bases and the J gene lost 7 bases, with 21 bases spanning the gap. The germline gives CDR1 SQVTM, CDR2 ANQGSEA. The CDR3 totals 14 residues. CDR3 coding DNA: TGCAGCGGGGGGAACTGGGACGGACACTATACGCAGTATTTT. It yields the protein CSGGNWDGHYTQYF.

This clonotype was picked up a small number of times. This chain connects TRBV5-1 to TRBJ2-5; tentatively, D is TRBD1 or TRBD2 (6 bases each). There are 15 residues in the CDR3. Looked up from germline, CDR1 is SGHRS and CDR2 is YFSETQ. V was pared by 0 bases and J by 5 bases, with 14 bases between. The CDR3 loop is CASSLGRGTPETQYF. For the CDR3, the DNA is TGCGCCAGCAGCTTGGGAAGGGGGACTCCGGAGACCCAGTACTTC.

This chain joins TRBV20-1 and TRBJ1-5; maybe TRBD1 (5 bases). V lost 5 bases and J lost 2, with 16 bases in between. Germline V gives CDR1 DFQATT, CDR2 SNEGSKA (reference sequence). This CDR3 is 15 amino acids long. Here the CDR3 DNA reads TGCAGTGCTTCGATCAGAGGGGCGGGCAATCAGCCCCAGCATTTT. Translating gives CSASIRGAGNQPQHF.

The CDR3, as DNA: TGCGCCAGCAGTGAGTCTTACTCCTACAATGAGCAGTTCTTC. Its translation is CASSESYSYNEQFF. V gene TRBV10-1 combines with J gene TRBJ2-1; no firm D call. This CDR3 comprises 14 residues. V was clipped by 0 bases and J by 0 bases, with 3 bases between them. Germline assignment: CDR1 WNHNN and CDR2 SYGVQD (reference sequence).

The J gene is TRBJ2-3, the V gene TRBV5-1, with a weak D call TRBD1 (7 bases). The CDR3 is 16 amino acids. Germline V gives CDR1 SGHRS, CDR2 YFSETQ. Trimming left V 0 bases short and J 5 bases short, with 16 bases between. CDR3 DNA: TGCGCCAGCAGCTTGGAACGACAGGGAGGAAGAGATACGCAGTATTTT. The encoded protein is CASSLERQGGRDTQYF.

This clonotype was seen only a few times. V usage is TRBV18 and J usage is TRBJ2-7; perhaps TRBD2 as D (6 bases). The V end was cut by 3 bases, the J end by 0 bases, with 12 bases between. Germline V gene data show CDR1 as KGHSH and CDR2 as LQKENI. The CDR3 is 15 residues long. CDR3 nucleotides: TGTGCCAGCTCACCCCCGGGACTTACCTCCTACGAGCAGTACTTC. Translation gives CASSPPGLTSYEQYF.

This clonotype was counted between two and nine times. The rearrangement links TRBV5-1 to TRBJ2-5; D ambiguous. Trimming removed 4 bases at V and 4 bases at J, with 14 bases between. The V gene's germline CDR1 is SGHRS and CDR2 YFSETQ. This CDR3 spans 14 amino acids. CDR3 nucleotides: TGCGCCAGCAGCATAGCTCCCATGGCAGAGACCCAGTACTTC. This gives the protein CASSIAPMAETQYF.

The rearrangement joins TRBV6-1 to TRBJ1-2, with D tentatively TRBD1 (6 bases). The V gene lost 6 bases and the J gene lost 3 bases, with 11 bases spanning the gap. The CDR3 sequence is 13 residues long. Germline-derived CDR1 and CDR2 are MNHNS and SASEGT. The CDR3 loop reads CASRRGQYYGYTF. The CDR3 coding sequence is TGTGCCAGCAGACGGGGGCAGTACTATGGCTACACCTTC.

This clonotype was found a few times. This chain uses TRBV3-1 with TRBJ2-2, with TRBD2 matching 10 bases. The J segment lost 7 bases and the V segment lost 8 bases, leaving 4 bases of the junction unmatched. Germline CDR1 reads LGHDT; CDR2 reads YNNKEL (reference sequence). This CDR3 has 13 residues. As DNA, the CDR3 is TGTGCCAGCCTAGCGGGAGAGGTCGGGGAGCTGTTTTTT. Protein product: CASLAGEVGELFF.

This clonotype was observed many times. This CDR3 reads CASTEAGRGYTF. As DNA, the CDR3 is TGTGCCAGCACCGAAGCAGGGAGAGGCTACACCTTC. The gene calls are TRBV6-5 and TRBJ1-2; maybe TRBD1 (5 bases). From germline, CDR1 is MNHEY and CDR2 SVGAGI. The CDR3 extends over 12 amino acids. Trimming removed 7 bases from V and 8 bases from J, with 14 bases in between.

At least ten counts were recorded for this clonotype. The rearrangement links TRBV5-1 to TRBJ2-1; 7 bases agree with TRBD1. This CDR3 region has 15 residues. Germline V gives CDR1 SGHRS, CDR2 YFSETQ. V shed 2 bases, J shed 0 bases, and the junction held 2 bases outside the gene matches. CDR3 bases: TGCGCCAGCAGCTTTGACAGGGTCTCCTACAATGAGCAGTTCTTC. Translation gives CASSFDRVSYNEQFF.

J is TRBJ2-7 and V is TRBV5-1; D ambiguous. The length of the CDR3 is 11 residues. V shed 0 bases and J shed 11 bases, with 9 bases lying between them. Germline CDR1 and CDR2: SGHRS and YFSETQ. CDR3 nucleotides: TGCGCCAGCAGCTTGGACAGACAAGAGTACTTC. This translates into CASSLDRQEYF.

The gene calls are TRBV27 and TRBJ2-7; D might be TRBD1 (5 bases). Germline CDR1 is MNHEY and CDR2 is SMNVEV (reference sequence). V shed 6 bases and J shed 0 bases, with 12 bases lying between them. The CDR3 contains 14 residues. CDR3 bases: TGTGCCAGCAGGCCCCTAAGGGGCTCCTACGAGCAGTACTTC. Protein product: CASRPLRGSYEQYF.

V and J are TRBV20-1 and TRBJ2-7; 9 bases fit TRBD2. This CDR3 has 14 amino acids. Germline CDR1 reads DFQATT; CDR2 reads SNEGSKA (reference sequence). V gave up 5 bases and J gave up 3 bases; unmatched junction bases: 8. The CDR3 sequence: CSAPTWTSDYEQYF. DNA of the CDR3: TGCAGTGCTCCAACTTGGACTAGCGACTACGAGCAGTACTTC.

V and J are TRBV6-2 or TRBV6-3 and TRBJ2-2; tentative D call: TRBD2 (5 bases). The CDR3 is 13 amino acids. The germline V and J ends were trimmed by 6 bases and 4 bases, with 9 bases remaining between them. Germline CDR1 and CDR2: MNHEY and SVGEGT. This chain's CDR3 is CASRGVGTGELFF. Written as DNA, the CDR3 is TGTGCCAGCAGGGGAGTCGGCACCGGGGAGCTGTTTTTT.

This chain connects TRBV20-1 to TRBJ2-5; the D is unclear. Looked up from germline, CDR1 is DFQATT and CDR2 is SNEGSKA (reference sequence). V was pared by 5 bases and J by 1 base, with 11 bases between. The CDR3 covers 13 residues. This chain's CDR3 is CSAGDVAQETQYF. The CDR3 DNA reads as TGCAGTGCTGGGGATGTAGCCCAAGAGACCCAGTACTTC.

This clonotype was found many times. The V call is TRBV20-1, the J call TRBJ2-5, with 7 bases that match TRBD1. This CDR3 is built from 12 residues. V trimming: 3 bases; J trimming: 3 bases; junction bases outside the gene matches: 1. Germline CDR1 and CDR2: DFQATT and SNEGSKA (reference sequence). CDR3 residues: CSARTGKETQYF. The DNA of the CDR3 is TGCAGTGCTAGGACAGGGAAAGAGACCCAGTACTTC.

V is TRBV20-1 and J is TRBJ1-6; the D gene is possibly TRBD1 (6 bases). CDR1 and CDR2 from the germline V gene are DFQATT and SNEGSKA (reference sequence). Trimming removed 4 bases from V and 2 bases from J, with 12 bases in between. The CDR3 extends over 15 amino acids. CDR3 in amino acids: CSAKDRLTYNSPLHF. As DNA, the CDR3 is TGCAGTGCTAAGGACAGACTCACCTATAATTCACCCCTCCACTTT.

This clonotype was picked up a small number of times. The genes are TRBV6-1 and TRBJ2-7, with 7 bases fitting TRBD1. CDR1 and CDR2 (germline): MNHNS, SASEGT. The CDR3 is 13 amino acids. The V gene end was trimmed by 4 bases and the J gene end by 5 bases; junction bases not matched to a gene: 5. The CDR3 DNA sequence: TGTGCCAGCAGTGTTGCGGACAGGAACGAGCAGTACTTC. This gives the protein CASSVADRNEQYF.

The gene calls are TRBV11-2 and TRBJ2-3; the D call may be TRBD1 or TRBD2 (6 bases each). With 6 bases removed from V and 2 bases from J, the gap between germline ends came to 24 bases. The germline V gene encodes CDR1 SGHAT and CDR2 FQNNGV. This CDR3 has 18 residues. The CDR3 reads CASSLRGALSIDTDTQYF. CDR3 nucleotides: TGTGCCAGCAGTTTAAGGGGGGCCCTTAGTATCGACACAGATACGCAGTATTTT.

This clonotype was seen more than once but under ten times. An end of the junction differs from the germline gene, which may be a read error. The V call is TRBV7-7, the J call TRBJ1-5, with 12 bases that match TRBD1. The CDR3 runs to 21 residues. CDR1 is SSHAT, CDR2 FNYEAQ, per germline (reference sequence). CDR3 DNA: TGTGCTAGCAGCTCTCCCTCCGGGACAGGGGGCGAATCCTATAGCAATCAGCCCCAGCATTTT. Protein: CASSSPSGTGGESYSNQPQHF.

In its sample, this clonotype was seen many times. The chain employs TRBV5-6 and TRBJ1-1; weak D call: TRBD1 (5 bases). CDR3 size: 13 residues. Trimming left V 0 bases short and J 6 bases short, with 9 bases between. CDR1 and CDR2 from the germline V gene are SGHDT and YYEEEE. The CDR3 nucleotides are TGTGCCAGCAGCTTGGAACGGGGCGCTGAAGCTTTCTTT. Amino acids: CASSLERGAEAFF. The complete variable domain, with remaining parts taken from reference TRBV5-6 and TRBJ1-1, reads DAGVTQSPTHLIKTRGQQVTLRCSPKSGHDTVSWYQQALGQGPQFIFQYYEEEERQRGNFPDRFSGHQFPNYSSELNVNALLLGDSALYLCASSLERGAEAFFGQGTRLTVV.